The rows below give T cell receptor beta chains drawn from one sample of a study of T cells in Graves' hyperthyroidism and ophthalmopathy. In TCRdb, the multiplex PCR reads were re-called with MiXCR into one record per CDR3 protein. The sample carries about 560,000 distinct CDR3 sequences, about 43% recorded once. Sequencing was performed on peripheral blood or thyroid tissue (not recorded which). The source of these receptors is a woman aged 18-29 years with Graves' hyperthyroidism. Both conserved end residues are part of each CDR3. D genes are given only for firm matches. The size entry is marked missing in some rows and otherwise reads once, few, many or a size class.

clone_size d_call j_call v_call cdr3_nt cdr3_aa
- - TRBJ1-2 TRBV2 TGTGCCAGCAGCGTAGAGCTAGGGGGCTACACCTTC CASSVELGGYTF
few TRBD1 TRBJ1-2 TRBV9 TGTGCCAGCAGCCAAGACAGGGATGCTACGCCTAACTATGGCTACACCTTC CASSQDRDATPNYGYTF
few - TRBJ2-1 TRBV7-9 TGTGCCAGCAGCTTATCGCTGGGTAATGAGCAGTTCTTC CASSLSLGNEQFF
- TRBD2 TRBJ2-2 TRBV2 TGTGCCAGCAGCCCTGGGACTAGCGGGAGAGGTGGCACCGGGGAGCTGTTTTTT CASSPGTSGRGGTGELFF
few TRBD2 TRBJ2-7 TRBV5-4 TGTGCCAGCAGCTTGTCAGCGGGAGACTACGAGCAGTACTTC CASSLSAGDYEQYF
- - TRBJ2-7 TRBV7-9 TGTGCCTTCGCGCCCGGGGCCTACGAGCAGTACTTC CAFAPGAYEQYF
- - TRBJ1-6 TRBV6-1 TGTGCCAGCAAGGTGCTTGGAGAGTATAATTCACCCCTCCACTTT CASKVLGEYNSPLHF
- - TRBJ2-2 TRBV5-1 TGCGTCAGCAGCTTCGGGTTTCGCGTACCCGGGGAGCTGTTTTTT CVSSFGFRVPGELFF
few - TRBJ1-4 TRBV7-2 TGTGCCAGCAGCTTTCCCACACAGGGCGGAGGAAATGAAAAACTGTTTTTT CASSFPTQGGGNEKLFF
few TRBD1 TRBJ1-5 TRBV7-8 TGTGCCAGCAGCTTAGACGGACAGGTCAATCAGCCCCAGCATTTT CASSLDGQVNQPQHF
- - TRBJ1-1 TRBV6-2/TRBV6-3 TGTGCCAGCAGAAACAGTCGGAACACTGAAGCTTTCTTT CASRNSRNTEAFF
- - TRBJ1-1 TRBV25-1 TGTGCGGTTATGAACACTGAAGCTTTCTTT CAVMNTEAFF
few - TRBJ2-2 TRBV14 TGTGCCAGCAGCGGGGACGTACACCGGGAGCTGTTTTTT CASSGDVHRELFF
- - TRBJ2-7 TRBV10-3 TGTGCCAGCAGCTCAGGACCTTCCGAGCAGTACTTC CASSSGPSEQYF
few - TRBJ2-7 TRBV15 TGTGCCAGCAGGGGGGTGGGAGACGAGCAGTACTTC CASRGVGDEQYF
few TRBD2 TRBJ2-5 TRBV19 TGTGCCAGTAGTATAGGGGGACTAGCCCAAGAGACCCAGTACTTC CASSIGGLAQETQYF
- - TRBJ1-4 TRBV7-9 TGTGCCAGCAGCCCCTGGGGCGTTACGGGAAAACTGTTTTTT CASSPWGVTGKLFF
- - TRBJ1-1 TRBV7-9 TGTGCCAGCAGCGGAAGTCTTGAAGCTTTCTTT CASSGSLEAFF
many - TRBJ1-1 TRBV6-5 TGTGCCAGCAGTTACGGCTCCACTGAAGCTTTCTTT CASSYGSTEAFF
- - TRBJ1-4 TRBV9 TGTGCCAGCAGCGTGGCAGGTGACCCTAATGAAAAACTGTTTTTT CASSVAGDPNEKLFF
few - TRBJ2-2 TRBV5-1 TGCGCCAGCAGCCATACATCGAACACCGGGGAGCTGTTTTTT CASSHTSNTGELFF
few - TRBJ2-7 TRBV7-6 TGTGCCAGCACTCGTGTAGGGATCTACGAGCAGTACTTC CASTRVGIYEQYF
few TRBD1 TRBJ1-2 TRBV7-9 TGTGCCAGCAGCGACAGGGGGCAAGGTGGCTACACCTTC CASSDRGQGGYTF
- TRBD1 TRBJ1-6 TRBV7-3 TGTGCCAGCAGCCTAACTCCGCCGGACAGGGAGAATTCACCCCTCCACTTT CASSLTPPDRENSPLHF